The 8 T cell receptor beta chains below were found in one sample sequenced in a study of blood T cells in healthy people across ages (dated by TCRdb to 2013 to 2016). The library came from 5' RACE. A second PCR of roughly 6 to 12 cycles was run with a J-beta primer mix and a sample-barcoded 5' primer. TCRdb itself trimmed the public reads at Q25 with fastp, ran MiXCR and retained productive beta chains. Entries that share a CDR3 protein sequence are merged under the most common genes and DNA. Within this sample are around 2 million distinct CDR3 sequences, with more than 35% of them counted one time only. Roughly 24% of the sample comes from the top ten. Sequenced input: blood. These receptor sequences come from a human donor in good health.

In this sample, this clonotype turned up a few times. The chain is built from TRBV9 and TRBJ2-3, with unresolved D. Germline-derived CDR1 and CDR2 are SGDLS and YYNGEE. Trimming pared 3 bases from V and 10 bases from J, leaving 18 bases between. CDR3 length: 14 amino acids. The CDR3 region has the DNA TGTGCCAGCAGCGACGCACACTTCCTTGGGGCGCAGTATTTT. It specifies CASSDAHFLGAQYF.

There are a few counts of this clonotype. J is TRBJ2-3 and V is TRBV4-1; no reliable D call. From germline, CDR1 is MGHRA and CDR2 YSYEKL. Trimming removed 1 base from V and 4 bases from J, with 9 bases in between. The length of the CDR3 is 14 residues. The CDR3 sequence: CASSQGWAADTQYF. CDR3 nucleotides: TGCGCCAGCAGCCAAGGCTGGGCGGCAGATACGCAGTATTTT.

This chain links TRBV12-3 or TRBV12-4 with TRBJ1-4, with D unclear. V was cut by 5 bases and J by 4 bases, with 8 bases left in between. CDR3 length: 13 amino acids. CDR3 bases: TGTGCCAGCAGTGCGGTCCTTAATGAAAAACTGTTTTTT. Residues: CASSAVLNEKLFF.

This clonotype was seen a few times. This chain links TRBV4-3 with TRBJ1-1, with a weak D call TRBD1 (5 bases). The V gene's germline CDR1 is LGHNA and CDR2 YSLEER. V gave up 1 base and J gave up 4 bases, with 10 bases separating them. This CDR3 region has 14 residues. The CDR3 reads CASSQVGGGTEAFF. In DNA, the CDR3 is TGCGCCAGCAGCCAAGTTGGGGGGGGCACTGAAGCTTTCTTT.

This clonotype has ten or more counts. The chain employs TRBV11-1 and TRBJ2-7; either TRBD1 or TRBD2 may supply D (5 bases each). Germline CDR1 is SGHAT and CDR2 is FQDESV (reference sequence). Trimming took off 4 bases at V and 3 bases at J, with 19 bases between the two ends. This CDR3 comprises 16 residues. The CDR3 loop is CASSSYLRDGHYEQYF. The DNA of the CDR3 is TGTGCCAGCAGCTCTTACCTCCGGGACGGCCACTACGAGCAGTACTTC.

The chain recombines TRBV7-2 with TRBJ1-5; 7 bases map to TRBD1. Per germline, CDR1 SGHTA and CDR2 FQGNSA. The J segment lost 7 bases and the V segment lost 5 bases, leaving 14 bases of the junction unmatched. The CDR3 totals 16 residues. This CDR3 reads CASSLIHRQGRQPQHF. As DNA, the CDR3 is TGTGCCAGCAGCCTAATACACCGACAGGGAAGACAGCCCCAGCATTTT.

V is TRBV18 and J is TRBJ1-6; perhaps TRBD1 as D (6 bases). Germline CDR1 is KGHSH and CDR2 is LQKENI. V was cut by 3 bases and J by 9 bases, with 21 bases left in between. CDR3 length: 17 residues. This CDR3 is CASSPRQDRGGGSPLHF. In nucleotides, the CDR3 is TGTGCCAGCTCACCTCGACAGGATCGGGGTGGTGGTTCACCCCTCCACTTT.

This CDR3 reads CASSARSGSGTEAFF. The CDR3 DNA reads TGTGCCAGCAGCGCCCGGTCCGGCAGTGGAACTGAAGCTTTCTTT. The rearrangement uses TRBV9 and TRBJ1-1; D remains ambiguous. Trimming shortened V by 3 bases and J by 5 bases, and 17 bases separated the two germline ends. Germline CDR1 reads SGDLS; CDR2 reads YYNGEE. The length of the CDR3 is 15 residues.